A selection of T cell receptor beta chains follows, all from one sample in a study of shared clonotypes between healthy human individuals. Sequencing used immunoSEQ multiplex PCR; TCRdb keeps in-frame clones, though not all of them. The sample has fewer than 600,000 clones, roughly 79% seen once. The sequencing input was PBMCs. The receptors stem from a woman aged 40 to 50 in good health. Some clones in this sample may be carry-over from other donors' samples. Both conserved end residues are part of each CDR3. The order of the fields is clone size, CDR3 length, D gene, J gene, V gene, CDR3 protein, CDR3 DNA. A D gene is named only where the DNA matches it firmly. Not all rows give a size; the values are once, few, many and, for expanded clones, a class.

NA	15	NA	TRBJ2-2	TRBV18	CASSPSTANTGELFF	TGTGCCAGCTCACCAAGTACGGCTAACACCGGGGAGCTGTTTTTT
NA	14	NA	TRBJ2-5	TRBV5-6	CASSFGGGQETQYF	TGTGCCAGCAGCTTCGGGGGAGGCCAAGAGACCCAGTACTTC
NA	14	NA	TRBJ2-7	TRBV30	CAWTRASATHEQYF	TGTGCCTGGACACGGGCTAGCGCTACCCACGAGCAGTACTTC
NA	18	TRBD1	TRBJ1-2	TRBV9	CASSPAGRGQGVNYGYTF	TGTGCCAGCAGCCCAGCAGGTCGGGGACAGGGGGTGAACTATGGCTACACCTTC
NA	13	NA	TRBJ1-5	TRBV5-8	CASSLRGIQPQHF	TGTGCCAGCAGCTTGCGGGGAATCCAGCCCCAGCATTTT
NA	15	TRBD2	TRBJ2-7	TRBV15	CATSRGLANSYEQYF	TGTGCCACCAGCAGAGGACTAGCGAACTCCTACGAGCAGTACTTC
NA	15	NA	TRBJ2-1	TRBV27	CASRKDSSSYNEQFF	TGTGCCAGCAGAAAGGACAGCAGCAGTTACAATGAGCAGTTCTTC
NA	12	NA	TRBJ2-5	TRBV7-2	CASSEAWETQYF	TGTGCCAGCAGCGAAGCCTGGGAGACCCAGTACTTC
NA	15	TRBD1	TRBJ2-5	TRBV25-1	CASGGTGGLRETQYF	TGTGCCAGCGGGGGGACAGGGGGCTTAAGGGAGACCCAGTACTTC
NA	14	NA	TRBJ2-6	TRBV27	CASSFRAGANVLTF	TGTGCCAGCAGTTTCAGGGCTGGGGCCAACGTCCTGACTTTC
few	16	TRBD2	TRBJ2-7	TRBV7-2	CASSPRPGTSGLEQYF	TGTGCCAGCAGCCCACGACCCGGGACTAGCGGGCTCGAGCAGTACTTC
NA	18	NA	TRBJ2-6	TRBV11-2	CASRTMRGPLSGANVLTF	TGTGCCAGCAGAACGATGAGGGGCCCCCTCTCTGGGGCCAACGTCCTGACTTTC
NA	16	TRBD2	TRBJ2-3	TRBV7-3	CASSPRPSGYTDTQYF	TGTGCCAGCAGCCCCCGCCCTAGCGGCTACACAGATACGCAGTATTTT
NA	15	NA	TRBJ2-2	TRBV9	CASSVEGGGTGELFF	TGTGCCAGCAGCGTAGAGGGAGGTGGGACCGGGGAGCTGTTTTTT
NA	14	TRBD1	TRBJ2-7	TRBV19	CASSTGTGPYEQYF	TGTGCCAGTTCTACCGGGACAGGCCCCTACGAGCAGTACTTC
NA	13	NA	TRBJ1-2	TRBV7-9	CASSPDWGYGYTF	TGTGCCAGCAGCCCGGACTGGGGCTATGGCTACACCTTC
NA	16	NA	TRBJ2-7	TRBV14	CASSPDLRTALYEQYF	TGTGCCAGCAGCCCAGACCTCCGGACAGCACTCTACGAGCAGTACTTC
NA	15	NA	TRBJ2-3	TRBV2	CASSESGTPQDTQYF	TGTGCCAGCAGCGAGTCCGGGACACCCCAGGATACGCAGTATTTT
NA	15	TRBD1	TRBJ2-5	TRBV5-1	CASSLEGASWETQYF	TGCGCCAGCAGCTTGGAGGGGGCAAGTTGGGAGACCCAGTACTTC
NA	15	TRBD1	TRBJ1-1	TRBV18	CASSPPDRVRTEAFF	TGTGCCAGCTCACCGCCTGACAGGGTTCGGACTGAAGCTTTCTTT
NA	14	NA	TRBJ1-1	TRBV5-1	CASSFRRGNTEAFF	TGCGCCAGCAGCTTTCGGCGGGGGAACACTGAAGCTTTCTTT
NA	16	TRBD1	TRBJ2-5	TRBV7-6	CASSERTGEGDRTQYF	TGTGCCAGCAGCGAACGGACAGGGGAGGGAGATCGGACCCAGTACTTC
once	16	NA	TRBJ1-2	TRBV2	CASSGGLGGRNYGYTF	TGTGCCAGCAGTGGTGGGCTGGGAGGTCGTAACTATGGCTACACCTTC
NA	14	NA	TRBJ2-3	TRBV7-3	CASSSGTNTDTQYF	TGTGCCAGCAGCTCCGGGACAAACACAGATACGCAGTATTTT
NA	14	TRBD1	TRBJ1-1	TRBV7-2	CASSQYRTGTEAFF	TGTGCCAGCAGCCAATACAGGACAGGGACTGAAGCTTTCTTT
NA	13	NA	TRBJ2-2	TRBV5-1	CASSLAVAGELFF	TGCGCCAGCAGCTTGGCTGTCGCCGGGGAGCTGTTTTTT
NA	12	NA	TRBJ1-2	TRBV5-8	CASSFSRYGYTF	TGTGCCAGCAGCTTTTCTAGATATGGCTACACCTTC
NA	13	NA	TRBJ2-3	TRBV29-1	CSLKGAFTDTQYF	TGCAGCTTGAAAGGGGCCTTCACAGATACGCAGTATTTT
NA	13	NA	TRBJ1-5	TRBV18	CASSPKSNQPQHF	TGTGCCAGCTCACCGAAGTCCAATCAGCCCCAGCATTTT
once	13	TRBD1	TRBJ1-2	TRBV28	CASSSTGDYGYTF	TGTGCCAGCAGTTCGACAGGGGACTATGGCTACACCTTC
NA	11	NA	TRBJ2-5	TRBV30	CAYGSQETQYF	TGTGCCTACGGGTCCCAAGAGACCCAGTACTTC
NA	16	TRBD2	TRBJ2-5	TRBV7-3	CASSSPGLAGGETQYF	TGTGCCAGCAGCTCACCAGGACTAGCGGGAGGGGAGACCCAGTACTTC
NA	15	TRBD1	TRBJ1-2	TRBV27	CASSLAGGANYGYTF	TGTGCCAGCAGTTTAGCAGGGGGCGCTAACTATGGCTACACCTTC
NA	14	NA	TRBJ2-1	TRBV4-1	CASSQESSVNEQFF	TGCGCCAGCAGCCAAGAAAGTAGCGTAAATGAGCAGTTCTTC
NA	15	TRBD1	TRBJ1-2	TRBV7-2	CASSLGETGAYGYTF	TGTGCCAGCAGCTTAGGGGAGACAGGGGCCTATGGCTACACCTTC
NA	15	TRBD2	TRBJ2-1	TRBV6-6	CASSSPSGTYNEQFF	TGTGCCAGCAGCAGCCCTAGCGGAACCTACAATGAGCAGTTCTTC
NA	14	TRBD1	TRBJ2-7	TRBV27	CASSHGTGFYEQYF	TGTGCCAGCAGTCACGGGACAGGGTTTTACGAGCAGTACTTC
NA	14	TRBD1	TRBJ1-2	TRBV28	CASSTGGLYYGYTF	TGTGCCAGCAGCACAGGGGGTCTATACTATGGCTACACCTTC
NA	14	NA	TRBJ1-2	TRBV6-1	CAIAGQEDSYGYTF	TGTGCCATCGCTGGGCAGGAAGATAGCTATGGCTACACCTTC
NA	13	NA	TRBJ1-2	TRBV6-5	CASSYRQGTGYTF	TGTGCCAGCAGTTATCGTCAGGGGACTGGCTACACCTTC
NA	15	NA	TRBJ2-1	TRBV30	CAWTEEAVSYNEQFF	TGTGCCTGGACAGAAGAAGCGGTCTCCTACAATGAGCAGTTCTTC
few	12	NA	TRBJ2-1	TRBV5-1	CASRGGENEQFF	TGCGCCAGCAGAGGGGGTGAAAATGAGCAGTTCTTC